Listed here are 26 T cell receptor beta chains from one sample, sequenced in a study of identical twins. TCRdb recomputed calls from the 5' RACE reads with MiXCR, one row per CDR3 protein. The top ten hold around 0.25% of the sample, which has approximately 1.8 million distinct CDR3 sequences, around 33% seen once. The sample comprised cord blood. The receptors were sampled from a newborn girl in good health.

This clonotype was found once. V gene TRBV20-1 combines with J gene TRBJ1-5; 11 nucleotides align to TRBD1. The CDR3 is 15 residues long. With 5 bases clipped from V and 4 bases from J, the junction kept 7 bases outside the gene matches. CDR1 and CDR2 from the germline V gene are DFQATT and SNEGSKA (reference sequence). CDR3 residues: CSASDRGLRNQPQHF. The CDR3, as DNA: TGCAGTGCTTCGGACAGGGGGCTGCGGAATCAGCCCCAGCATTTT.

A few counts support this clonotype. The chain couples TRBV3-1 to TRBJ2-4; 9 nucleotides line up with TRBD1. CDR1 and CDR2 from the germline V gene are LGHDT and YNNKEL (reference sequence). The CDR3 has 14 amino acids. With V trimmed by 6 bases and J by 3 bases, 3 bases remained unmatched. The DNA for the CDR3 is TGTGCCAGCAGACCGACAGGGGGCAAAAACATTCAGTACTTC. Its translation: CASRPTGGKNIQYF.

V gene TRBV5-1 combines with J gene TRBJ2-3; perhaps TRBD2 as D (6 bases). V lost 9 bases and J 4 bases, leaving 21 bases between the germline ends. Germline V lookup: CDR1 SGHRS, CDR2 YFSETQ. The CDR3 consists of 15 residues. The CDR3 region has the DNA TGCGCCACCTCTTTGGGGGGAGATCCGGCAGATACGCAGTATTTT. Amino acids: CATSLGGDPADTQYF.

About this clonotype: Just one base apart from a much larger clone, this may be a read error. The chain is built from TRBV12-3 or TRBV12-4 and TRBJ2-7; 8 nucleotides agree with TRBD1. CDR3 length equals 16 residues. The CDR3 protein is CASSFLAGTGFYEQCF. For the CDR3, the DNA is TGTGCCAGCAGTTTTCTAGCAGGGACAGGATTTTACGAGCAGTGCTTC.

This clonotype was recorded many times. J is TRBJ2-1 and V is TRBV5-1; 8 nucleotides agree with TRBD2. J gave up 5 bases and V 5 bases, and 9 bases lay outside the gene matches. CDR3 size: 15 residues. The germline V gene has CDR1 SGHRS and CDR2 YFSETQ. CDR3: CASSSTGTRNNEQFF. In DNA, the CDR3 is TGCGCCAGCAGTTCGACCGGGACTAGGAACAATGAGCAGTTCTTC.

Points on this clonotype: Without the conserved terminal phenylalanine or tryptophan, this CDR3 likely stems from a read error. CDR3 residues: CASSYSRQPGYGYTS. The DNA for the CDR3 is TGTGCCAGCAGTTACTCTCGTCAGCCAGGTTATGGCTACACCTCC. This chain joins TRBV6-5 and TRBJ1-2, with D uncertain. The V and J ends lost 0 bases and 5 bases respectively, with 13 bases between them. There are 15 residues in the CDR3. Germline loops: CDR1 MNHEY, CDR2 SVGAGI.

This clonotype has ten or more counts. The chain employs TRBV5-1 and TRBJ1-2; TRBD1 might be the D (5 bases). There are 14 residues in the CDR3. Germline loops: CDR1 SGHRS, CDR2 YFSETQ. V was cut by 4 bases and J by 1 base, with 11 bases left in between. CDR3 protein: CASSEDILNYGYTF. CDR3 DNA sequence: TGCGCCAGCAGCGAGGACATCCTTAACTATGGCTACACCTTC. Full variable domain (missing parts from reference TRBV5-1 and TRBJ1-2): KAGVTQTPRYLIKTRGQQVTLSCSPISGHRSVSWYQQTPGQGLQFLFEYFSETQRNKGNFPGRFSGRQFSNSRSEMNVSTLELGDSALYLCASSEDILNYGYTFGSGTRLTVV.

This chain connects TRBV3-1 to TRBJ1-4; 8 bases agree with TRBD1. CDR3 size: 14 residues. The V and J ends lost 4 bases and 7 bases, in that order; junction bases with no gene match: 5. Germline values: CDR1 LGHDT, CDR2 YNNKEL (reference sequence). CDR3 amino acids: CASSLQGQGEKLFF. CDR3 nucleotides: TGTGCCAGCAGCCTACAAGGACAGGGTGAAAAACTGTTTTTT.

The V and J genes are TRBV5-6 and TRBJ2-7; D might be TRBD1 (5 bases). The CDR3 has 14 residues. Germline lookup yields CDR1 SGHDT and CDR2 YYEEEE. Trimming left V 0 bases short and J 7 bases short, with 14 bases between. The CDR3: CASSLVRDLNEQYF. CDR3 DNA: TGTGCCAGCAGCTTGGTCAGGGATCTCAATGAGCAGTACTTC. Full variable domain (rest looked up from reference TRBV5-6 and TRBJ2-7): DAGVTQSPTHLIKTRGQQVTLRCSPKSGHDTVSWYQQALGQGPQFIFQYYEEEERQRGNFPDRFSGHQFPNYSSELNVNALLLGDSALYLCASSLVRDLNEQYFGPGTRLTVT.

To note about this clonotype: A much larger clone differs from this one at a single base, so this may be a read error. The chain uses TRBV5-1 and TRBJ2-3, with 7 bases aligning to TRBD2. CDR3 length equals 17 residues. CDR1 and CDR2 (germline): SGHRS, YFSETQ. J was trimmed by 2 bases and V by 5 bases; bases with no gene match: 14. CDR3 region: CASRPLAAVLATDTQYF. The DNA of the CDR3 is TGCGCCAGCAGACCTCTAGCGGCGGTACTTGCCACAGATACGCAGTATTTT.

This clonotype was detected only a few times. The chain uses TRBV24-1 and TRBJ2-1, with TRBD2 identical over 9 bases. The J segment lost 7 bases and the V segment lost 4 bases, leaving 19 bases of the junction unmatched. In germline, CDR1 is KGHDR, CDR2 SFDVKD. CDR3 length: 19 residues. The DNA of the CDR3 is TGTGCCACCAGTGACCCTCGCAGGGAGCAGCGGGAGGTGGAAAATGAGCAGTTCTTC. Translation: CATSDPRREQREVENEQFF.

V and J are TRBV20-1 and TRBJ1-2, with D possibly being TRBD1 (5 bases). Germline V CDR1 and CDR2: DFQATT, SNEGSKA (reference sequence). V was shortened by 4 bases and J by 8 bases, with 11 bases between the two germline ends. This CDR3 has 11 amino acids. CDR3 sequence: CSATRAEGYTF. CDR3 in DNA: TGCAGTGCTACCAGGGCGGAGGGCTACACCTTC.

This clonotype has at least ten counts. The V and J genes are TRBV2 and TRBJ2-1, with D uncertain. V lost 4 bases to trimming and J lost 10 bases, with 8 bases between them. This CDR3 spans 11 amino acids. Germline assignment: CDR1 SNHLY and CDR2 FYNNEI. CDR3 region: CASSGSPEQFF. The CDR3 nucleotides read TGTGCCAGCAGTGGAAGCCCCGAGCAGTTCTTC.

This clonotype was counted a few times. V and J are TRBV5-1 and TRBJ2-5, with D maybe TRBD1 (5 bases). Germline V CDR1 and CDR2: SGHRS, YFSETQ. The CDR3 contains 13 residues. V was cut by 0 bases and J by 9 bases, with 12 bases left in between. The CDR3 is CASSLDDETAQYF. The DNA for the CDR3 is TGCGCCAGCAGCTTGGATGACGAGACAGCCCAGTACTTC.

The chain uses TRBV16 and TRBJ1-6; no firm D call. Germline assignment: CDR1 KGHSY and CDR2 FQNENV. There are 15 residues in the CDR3. The V end was cut by 6 bases, the J end by 0 bases, with 9 bases between. In nucleotides, the CDR3 is TGTGCCAGCAGACCTGACATCTCCTATAATTCACCCCTCCACTTT. Translation gives CASRPDISYNSPLHF.

This clonotype has just a few counts. The chain combines TRBV25-1 with TRBJ1-4; 7 bases map to TRBD1. Trimming cost V 6 bases and J 5 bases; bases outside gene matches: 12. The germline V gene has CDR1 MGHDK and CDR2 SYGVNS. There are 16 residues in the CDR3. CDR3 protein: CASRQTGRGENEKLFF. For the CDR3, the DNA is TGTGCCAGCAGACAGACAGGGAGGGGAGAAAATGAAAAACTGTTTTTT.

V usage is TRBV28 and J usage is TRBJ2-5; 7 nucleotides align to TRBD2. From germline, CDR1 is MDHEN and CDR2 SYDVKM. The CDR3 loop spans 13 amino acids. The V gene end was trimmed by 6 bases and the J gene end by 7 bases; junction bases not matched to a gene: 8. CDR3 residues: CASSRTRKTTQYF. CDR3 bases: TGTGCCAGCAGCCGGACTAGAAAGACGACCCAGTACTTC.

The V call is TRBV20-1, the J call TRBJ1-2; D is unresolved. V was cut by 3 bases and J by 0 bases, with 11 bases left in between. CDR1 is DFQATT, CDR2 SNEGSKA, per germline (reference sequence). The CDR3 extends over 14 amino acids. In nucleotides, the CDR3 is TGCAGTGCTAGGCCGGAAACAGCTAACTATGGCTACACCTTC. Translated: CSARPETANYGYTF.

In regard to this clonotype: A single base separates this from a much larger clone, so it may be a read error. CDR3 residues: CAGSLEGVGDTQYF. CDR3 DNA sequence: TGCGCCGGCAGCTTGGAGGGGGTTGGAGATACGCAGTATTTT. The chain couples TRBV5-1 to TRBJ2-3; D may match TRBD1 or TRBD2 (6 bases each). Germline-derived CDR1 and CDR2 are SGHRS and YFSETQ. The CDR3 is 14 residues long.

This sequence joins TRBV10-3 and TRBJ1-1; no firm D call. In germline, CDR1 is ENHRY, CDR2 SYGVKD. This CDR3 contains 14 residues. V gave up 6 bases and J gave up 1 base, with 12 bases separating them. In DNA, the CDR3 is TGTGCCATCAGCCGGACCGGACCGAACACTGAAGCTTTCTTT. It yields the protein CAISRTGPNTEAFF.

The sample holds a few counts of this clonotype. The chain links TRBV5-4 to TRBJ2-2; TRBD1 might be the D (6 bases). This CDR3 contains 15 residues. Trimming removed 0 bases at V and 4 bases at J, with 10 bases between. CDR1 is SGHNT and CDR2 is YYREEE in the germline V gene (reference sequence). This CDR3 is CASSLVAGVTGELFF. CDR3 nucleotides: TGTGCCAGCAGCTTGGTCGCAGGGGTCACCGGGGAGCTGTTTTTT.

The rearrangement uses TRBV7-9 and TRBJ2-2; 8 nucleotides agree with TRBD2. CDR1 is SEHNR, CDR2 FQNEAQ, per germline (reference sequence). The V and J ends lost 6 bases and 3 bases, in that order; junction bases with no gene match: 12. The CDR3 has 17 amino acids. CDR3 nucleotide sequence: TGTGCCAGCAGACCCCCCTTAGCGGGATTGGACACCGGGGAGCTGTTTTTT. Its protein product is CASRPPLAGLDTGELFF.

The CDR3 sequence is CASSLYGLAGRPDEQYF. The CDR3 coding sequence is TGCGCCAGCAGCTTGTACGGACTAGCGGGACGTCCCGACGAGCAGTACTTC. The chain links TRBV5-1 to TRBJ2-7; TRBD2 agrees at 12 bases. Germline lookup yields CDR1 SGHRS and CDR2 YFSETQ. The CDR3 is 17 amino acids. Trimming took 1 base from V and 5 from J; bases not matched to a gene: 10.

As for this clonotype: The junction shows a germline mismatch at one end, possibly a read error. This chain uses TRBV6-5 with TRBJ1-1; 9 bases map to TRBD1. CDR1 and CDR2 from the germline V gene are MNHEY and SVGAGI. The CDR3 covers 22 residues. CDR3 DNA: TGTGCCAGCGGTTACCCTAACCCGGGACAGGGAAAAGGCGTGGGTTTGAACACTGAAGCTTTCTTT. Its protein is CASGYPNPGQGKGVGLNTEAFF.

The V gene is TRBV20-1, the J gene TRBJ2-7; 7 bases map to TRBD1. The CDR3 is 13 residues long. CDR1 and CDR2 from the germline V gene are DFQATT and SNEGSKA (reference sequence). J was trimmed by 7 bases and V by 5 bases; bases with no gene match: 11. This CDR3 reads CSADRVKGGEQYF. The CDR3 DNA follows: TGCAGTGCTGACAGGGTGAAAGGGGGTGAGCAGTACTTC.

This clonotype was found a few times. V and J are TRBV29-1 and TRBJ1-2; TRBD1 matches 7 bases. Germline V CDR1 and CDR2: SQVTM, ANQGSEA. After removal of 3 bases from V and 3 bases from J, the junction contained 7 bases not matched to a gene. This CDR3 has 14 amino acids. The CDR3 loop reads CSVETPGGDYGYTF. In nucleotides, the CDR3 is TGCAGCGTTGAGACCCCAGGGGGTGACTATGGCTACACCTTC. Drawing the rest from reference TRBV29-1 and TRBJ1-2, the complete variable domain is SAVISQKPSRDICQRGTSLTIQCQVDSQVTMMFWYRQQPGQSLTLIATANQGSEATYESGFVIDKFPISRPNLTFSTLTVSNMSPEDSSIYLCSVETPGGDYGYTFGSGTRLTVV.